This TCR beta chain was identified in a study of blood T cell repertoires in COVID-19. For the study at large: Sites across the United States, Italy and Spain contributed samples from acute and convalescent COVID-19.

Under the authors' procedure: Amplification from reference gene primers served as the basis for estimated nucleated cell counts. TCRdb's table, derived via immunoSEQ multiplex PCR, lists solely in-frame clones and lacks some. V and J calls and clone size come straight from that table; D and trimming were deduced from the DNA. There are tens of thousands of clones in the sample; approximately 80% occur only once, and approximately 10% lies in the top ten. Germline-derived CDR1 and CDR2 are SNHLY and FYNNEI. There are 13 residues in the CDR3. The V and J ends lost 8 bases and 3 bases, in that order; junction bases with no gene match: 5.

The sample was peripheral blood. The rearrangement joins TRBV2 to TRBJ2-3, with 7 bases matching TRBD2. The source of this sequence is a man between 65 and 85 years old with acute or convalescent COVID-19. CDR3: CASVRGVTDTQYF. CDR3 DNA sequence: TGTGCCAGCGTCCGGGGGGTGACAGATACGCAGTATTTT.